The 28 T cell receptor beta chains listed next were all sequenced from one sample in a study of blood T cell repertoires in COVID-19. TCRdb's table, derived via immunoSEQ multiplex PCR, lists solely in-frame clones and lacks some. The sample has 150,000 to 200,000 clones; roughly 82% are singletons. The sequenced sample was PBMCs or T cells enriched from blood (not recorded which). Receptors were obtained from a woman aged 60-70 years with acute COVID-19.

The chain is built from TRBV19 and TRBJ2-5, with 8 bases fitting TRBD1. Germline values: CDR1 LNHDA, CDR2 SQIVND (reference sequence). The V and J ends lost 10 bases and 3 bases, in that order; junction bases with no gene match: 10. CDR3 length: 14 residues. CDR3 sequence reads: CATADRGGEETQYF. Here the CDR3 DNA reads TGTGCCACCGCTGACAGGGGTGGAGAAGAGACCCAGTACTTC.

This clone came up once. The V gene is TRBV7-2, the J gene TRBJ2-1, with D unresolved. Germline V gene data show CDR1 as SGHTA and CDR2 as FQGNSA. The V end lost 6 bases, the J end lost 7 bases, and 16 bases lay between the germline ends. There are 14 residues in the CDR3. The CDR3 sequence: CASRPDPRGNEQFF. The CDR3, as DNA: TGTGCCAGCAGACCCGACCCGCGCGGAAATGAGCAGTTCTTC.

The chain is built from TRBV30 and TRBJ2-7, with D possibly TRBD2 on 5 matching bases. The germline V gene has CDR1 GTSNPN and CDR2 SVGIG (reference sequence). This CDR3 has 13 amino acids. The germline V and J ends were trimmed by 4 bases and 3 bases, with 13 bases remaining between them. CDR3 protein: CAWNVAYNYEQYF. In DNA, the CDR3 is TGTGCCTGGAATGTAGCGTATAACTACGAGCAGTACTTC. Filled out from reference TRBV30 and TRBJ2-7, the complete variable domain reads SQTIHQWPATLVQPVGSPLSLECTVEGTSNPNLYWYRQAAGRGLQLLFYSVGIGQISSEVPQNLSASRPQDRQFILSSKKLLLSDSGFYLCAWNVAYNYEQYFGPGTRLTVT.

This rearrangement joins TRBV18 to TRBJ2-2, with TRBD1 identical over 7 bases. The V gene's germline CDR1 is KGHSH and CDR2 LQKENI. This CDR3 is built from 15 residues. The J segment lost 7 bases and the V segment lost 6 bases, leaving 11 bases of the junction unmatched. The CDR3 protein is CASSLRRGLGGELFF. The CDR3 DNA follows: TGTGCCAGCTCCCTACGAAGGGGGCTTGGCGGGGAGCTGTTTTTT. Based on the CDR3 plus reference TRBV18 and TRBJ2-2, the full variable domain is NAGVMQNPRHLVRRRGQEARLRCSPMKGHSHVYWYRQLPEEGLKFMVYLQKENIIDESGMPKERFSAEFPKEGPSILRIQQVVRGDSAAYFCASSLRRGLGGELFFGEGSRLTVL.

This sequence joins TRBV12-3 or TRBV12-4 and TRBJ1-4, with 7 positions matching TRBD1. V trimming: 10 bases; J trimming: 4 bases; junction bases outside the gene matches: 6. The CDR3 totals 13 residues. Here the CDR3 reads CATNRGSNEKLFF. As DNA, the CDR3 is TGTGCCACCAACAGGGGAAGTAATGAAAAACTGTTTTTT.

This clone was counted a few times. The CDR3 sequence: CASSQGGLGNTIYF. CDR3 sequence (DNA): TGCGCCAGCAGCCAAGGCGGACTTGGAAACACCATATATTTT. This chain joins TRBV4-3 and TRBJ1-3; no clear D gene. Germline V gives CDR1 LGHNA, CDR2 YSLEER. The V end was cut by 1 base, the J end by 3 bases, with 7 bases between. The CDR3 loop spans 14 amino acids.

This sequence joins TRBV11-2 and TRBJ1-1, with D possibly matching TRBD1 (5 bases). V lost 3 bases to trimming and J lost 2 bases, with 16 bases between them. CDR1 and CDR2 (germline): SGHAT, FQNNGV. CDR3 length: 16 residues. CDR3 loop: CASSFSSAGKNTEAFF. Here the CDR3 DNA reads TGTGCCAGCAGCTTCTCGTCGGCAGGGAAAAACACTGAAGCTTTCTTT.

This clone came up once. J is TRBJ2-3 and V is TRBV7-9; weak D call: TRBD1 (5 bases). Trimming took off 5 bases at V and 0 bases at J, with 15 bases between the two ends. Germline V gives CDR1 SEHNR, CDR2 FQNEAQ (reference sequence). CDR3 length equals 16 residues. The CDR3 nucleotides are TGTGCCAGCAGCCAAGGGGATACCGCTAGCACAGATACGCAGTATTTT. It codes for CASSQGDTASTDTQYF.

The chain has TRBV5-6 and TRBJ1-2; the match to TRBD1 covers 10 bases. The germline V gene has CDR1 SGHDT and CDR2 YYEEEE. Trimming at V came to 3 bases and at J to 7 bases, leaving 6 bases not matched to a gene. The CDR3 totals 14 residues. CDR3 DNA sequence: TGTGCCAGCAGCTCTGGCAGACAGGGGGCTGGCTACACCTTC. This translates into CASSSGRQGAGYTF.

The chain links TRBV28 to TRBJ1-1; unclear D gene. The V end lost 2 bases, the J end lost 5 bases, and 9 bases lay between the germline ends. The CDR3 covers 13 residues. Germline CDR1 reads MDHEN; CDR2 reads SYDVKM. The CDR3 bases are TGTGCCAGCAGTTTAAGGAGGGAAACTGAAGCTTTCTTT. It translates to CASSLRRETEAFF.

The chain is built from TRBV28 and TRBJ1-1; D possibly corresponds to TRBD1 (6 bases). CDR3 length: 14 residues. Germline CDR1 reads MDHEN; CDR2 reads SYDVKM. V was cut by 6 bases and J by 2 bases, with 13 bases left in between. The DNA for the CDR3 is TGTGCCAGCAGACCGTTACAGGGAAACACTGAAGCTTTCTTT. Translating it yields CASRPLQGNTEAFF.

This clone is a singleton in its sample. The rearrangement uses TRBV5-4 and TRBJ2-2; 9 bases are shared with TRBD1. The germline CDR1 and CDR2 sequences are SGHNT and YYREEE (reference sequence). The CDR3 contains 16 residues. Trimming took 4 bases from V and 5 from J; bases not matched to a gene: 9. CDR3 bases: TGTGCCAGCAGCGCCAAACAGGGGGCCGGGACCGGGGAGCTGTTTTTT. This sequence encodes CASSAKQGAGTGELFF.

The V call is TRBV6-5, the J call TRBJ2-1; D may be TRBD2 (6 bases). Trimming removed 4 bases at V and 8 bases at J, with 9 bases between. The CDR3 contains 12 residues. Germline CDR1 reads MNHEY; CDR2 reads SVGAGI. The CDR3 coding sequence is TGTGCCAGCAGTTCTACTAGCCATGAGCAGTTCTTC. Translated, it gives CASSSTSHEQFF.

The chain has TRBV19 and TRBJ1-1; D is uncertain. CDR1 is LNHDA and CDR2 is SQIVND in the germline V gene (reference sequence). The V end lost 3 bases, the J end lost 4 bases, and 12 bases lay between the germline ends. This CDR3 has 14 amino acids. For the CDR3, the DNA is TGTGCCAGTAGTATCCGGGGAATGGTCACTGAAGCTTTCTTT. As protein: CASSIRGMVTEAFF.

The rearrangement joins TRBV5-1 to TRBJ2-5; 11 bases align to TRBD2. The J segment lost 4 bases and the V segment lost 6 bases, leaving 2 bases of the junction unmatched. Germline loops: CDR1 SGHRS, CDR2 YFSETQ. The CDR3 is made up of 13 amino acids. The CDR3 is CASTGLAGETQYF. The CDR3 DNA sequence: TGCGCCAGCACCGGACTAGCGGGAGAGACCCAGTACTTC.

This rearrangement joins TRBV7-2 to TRBJ2-7; 9 bases align to TRBD2. Trimming took 5 bases from V and 2 from J; bases not matched to a gene: 7. The germline gives CDR1 SGHTA, CDR2 FQGNSA. The CDR3 contains 15 residues. The CDR3 is CASSLGAGGPYEQYV. The CDR3 nucleotides are TGTGCCAGCAGCCTTGGAGCGGGGGGCCCCTACGAGCAGTACGTC.

The chain is built from TRBV6-2 or TRBV6-3 and TRBJ2-7; no definite D call. From germline, CDR1 is MNHEY and CDR2 SVGEGT. The CDR3 is 14 residues long. Trimming removed 4 bases at V and 2 bases at J, with 12 bases between. Here the CDR3 DNA reads TGTGCCAGCAGTTTAGTTGATACCACCTACGAGCAGTACGTC. Translating it yields CASSLVDTTYEQYV.

This chain joins TRBV18 and TRBJ2-3, with a tentative D call TRBD2 (5 bases). CDR1 and CDR2 (germline): KGHSH, LQKENI. V was trimmed by 1 base and J by 1 base, leaving 12 bases between them. The CDR3 consists of 16 residues. The CDR3 loop is CASSPRGSGGTDTQYF. CDR3 bases: TGTGCCAGCTCACCACGCGGGTCCGGGGGCACAGATACGCAGTATTTT.

The V call is TRBV6-5, the J call TRBJ2-7; D is possibly TRBD2 (6 bases). This CDR3 is 14 amino acids long. CDR1 and CDR2 from the germline V gene are MNHEY and SVGAGI. V dropped 5 bases and J dropped 2 bases, with 13 bases sitting between them. The DNA of the CDR3 is TGTGCCAGCAGTACCCCGGGAGTTGCCTACGAGCAGTACTTC. This gives the protein CASSTPGVAYEQYF.

This clone appeared a single time. This chain joins TRBV19 and TRBJ1-5, with 9 bases that match TRBD1. The CDR3 covers 17 residues. Germline V gene lookup returns CDR1 LNHDA and CDR2 SQIVND (reference sequence). V trimming: 1 base; J trimming: 7 bases; junction bases outside the gene matches: 11. The CDR3 reads CASSIGQGETSMQPQHF. As DNA, the CDR3 is TGTGCCAGTAGTATAGGACAGGGGGAAACCTCAATGCAGCCCCAGCATTTT.

The rearrangement links TRBV28 to TRBJ1-2; D is possibly TRBD1 (6 bases). This CDR3 contains 16 residues. V gave up 5 bases and J gave up 3 bases, with 19 bases separating them. Germline V lookup: CDR1 MDHEN, CDR2 SYDVKM. This chain's CDR3 is CASSDFGTLLYYGYTF. CDR3 DNA: TGTGCCAGCAGTGACTTCGGGACATTACTATACTATGGCTACACCTTC.

V is TRBV30 and J is TRBJ1-2; D not certain. The germline gives CDR1 GTSNPN, CDR2 SVGIG (reference sequence). Between the trimmed V and J ends, which lost 1 base and 10 bases, there was a span of 16 bases. This CDR3 has 13 amino acids. The CDR3 loop is CAWSEGRTRTYTF. The CDR3 DNA sequence: TGTGCCTGGAGTGAAGGGCGGACTCGGACCTACACCTTC.

V is TRBV18 and J is TRBJ1-1, with 10 nucleotides matching TRBD1. Trimming removed 2 bases from V and 2 bases from J; junction bases left unmatched: 8. Per the germline V gene, CDR1 is KGHSH and CDR2 is LQKENI. The length of the CDR3 is 17 residues. CDR3 DNA: TGTGCCAGCTCACCAAGTGAGACAGGGGGCCTAAACACTGAAGCTTTCTTT. Amino acids: CASSPSETGGLNTEAFF.

This clone has just a few counts. This chain uses TRBV7-8 with TRBJ1-6; 8 nucleotides agree with TRBD1. The CDR3 loop spans 15 amino acids. CDR1 SGHVS and CDR2 FQNEAQ come from the germline V gene. Germline trimming cut 5 bases from V and 5 bases from J; bases unmatched to any gene: 5. The CDR3 loop is CASSTGQGHNSPLHF. Here the CDR3 DNA reads TGTGCCAGCAGCACCGGACAGGGCCATAATTCACCCCTCCACTTT.

Here the CDR3 reads CASSPGQGGFYEQYV. CDR3 coding DNA: TGTGCCAGCAGCCCGGGACAGGGGGGATTCTACGAGCAGTACGTC. The rearrangement links TRBV7-2 to TRBJ2-7, with TRBD1 matching over 11 bases. Germline assignment: CDR1 SGHTA and CDR2 FQGNSA. V lost 5 bases and J lost 3; bases outside the gene matches: 6. The CDR3 extends over 15 amino acids.

This clone was seen more than once but under ten times. This chain links TRBV7-2 with TRBJ1-6, with a weak D call TRBD1 (5 bases). V lost 1 base to trimming and J lost 13 bases, with 11 bases between them. The CDR3 is made up of 13 amino acids. Per germline, CDR1 SGHTA and CDR2 FQGNSA. CDR3 bases: TGTGCCAGCAGCTTAGTGACCGGGGGGCCCCTCCACTTT. Translated: CASSLVTGGPLHF.

The gene calls are TRBV6-5 and TRBJ1-2; D not resolved. Deletions cut 7 bases from V and 2 bases from J, with 11 bases between. Germline V lookup: CDR1 MNHEY, CDR2 SVGAGI. The CDR3 is made up of 13 amino acids. The CDR3 is CASKETGNYGYTF. The CDR3 DNA reads as TGTGCCAGCAAAGAGACGGGGAACTATGGCTACACCTTC.

V is TRBV11-2 and J is TRBJ1-1, with a weak D call TRBD1 (5 bases). The V end was cut by 3 bases, the J end by 4 bases, with 12 bases between. Germline V gene lookup returns CDR1 SGHAT and CDR2 FQNNGV. The CDR3 is made up of 14 amino acids. The CDR3 here is CASSLGVGGTEAFF. As DNA, the CDR3 is TGTGCCAGCAGCTTGGGCGTGGGGGGCACTGAAGCTTTCTTT.